This TCR beta chain was identified in a study of regulatory and conventional T cells in RAG deficiency. Notes on this clone: The antigen is not known.

Data came from immunoSEQ multiplex PCR; TCRdb stores just in-frame clones and leaves some out. This sample yields approximately 7,000 clones, of which 82% are seen a single time; around 13% belongs to the top ten. V trimming: 4 bases; J trimming: 7 bases; junction bases outside the gene matches: 12. CDR1 is MNHEY and CDR2 is SMNVEV in the germline V gene (reference sequence). CDR3 size: 15 residues. Regarding the study as a whole: In Omenn syndrome, Treg and Tconv repertoires overlapped >75%.

These sequences were also reported in another study, on regulatory T cells. That paper states: The primer mix had 52 TRBV and 13 TRBJ primers.

The origin of this receptor is a human donor in good health. The chain has TRBV27 and TRBJ2-7, with TRBD1 matching 8 bases. The sample comprised CD8+ T cells sorted from blood. CDR3 loop: CASSYEPGGLLEQYF. CDR3 nucleotides: TGTGCCAGCAGTTACGAACCAGGGGGCCTCTTGGAGCAGTACTTC.